This entry concerns a single T cell receptor beta chain. These data originate in a study of blood T cell repertoires in COVID-19. In the study overall: Italy, Spain and the United States were the sources of the convalescent and acute COVID-19 samples. T cells, B-cell-depleted T cells, or PBMCs provided the cDNA or gDNA that served as material.

The CDR3 covers 13 residues. The J segment lost 14 bases and the V segment lost 5 bases, leaving 11 bases of the junction unmatched. CDR1 and CDR2 (germline): LGHDT, YNNKEL (reference sequence). Profiled with immunoSEQ multiplex PCR; TCRdb holds only in-frame clones, not every one. The sample gives 90,000 or so clones, more than 70% of which show up once; approximately 14% is in the top ten. The chain is built from TRBV3-1 (or the pseudogene TRBV3-2) and TRBJ1-4; 7 bases agree with TRBD1. Specimen: peripheral blood. This receptor was identified in a woman older than 75 with acute or convalescent COVID-19. Here the CDR3 DNA reads TGTGCCAGCAGCACAATACAGGGGATGTCTCTGTTTTTT. Protein product: CASSTIQGMSLFF.